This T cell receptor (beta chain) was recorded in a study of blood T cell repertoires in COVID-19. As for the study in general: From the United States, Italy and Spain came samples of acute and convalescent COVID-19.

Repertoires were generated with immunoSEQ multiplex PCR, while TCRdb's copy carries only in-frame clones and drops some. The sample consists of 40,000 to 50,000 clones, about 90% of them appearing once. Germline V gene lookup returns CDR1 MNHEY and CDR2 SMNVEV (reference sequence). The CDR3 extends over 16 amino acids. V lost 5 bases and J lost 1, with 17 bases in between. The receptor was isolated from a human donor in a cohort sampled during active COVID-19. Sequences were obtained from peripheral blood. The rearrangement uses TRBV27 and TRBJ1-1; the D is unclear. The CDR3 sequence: CASSLAAGMGNTEAFF. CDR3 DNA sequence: TGTGCCAGCAGTCTCGCGGCGGGGATGGGGAACACTGAAGCTTTCTTT.